Shown below are 9 T cell receptor beta chains from a single sample sequenced in a study of T cell repertoires in cytomegalovirus infection. TCRdb re-derived calls from the reads in MiXCR, one entry per CDR3 protein. The sample records more than 150,000 distinct CDR3 sequences, about 15% being singletons. Sequenced: CD8+ T cells from PBMCs. The receptors derive from a human donor in good health (CMV status not recorded). Some clones in this sample may be carry-over from other donors' samples.

The V call is TRBV12-3 or TRBV12-4, the J call TRBJ1-1; a weak D match, TRBD1 (5 bases). Trimming cost V 3 bases and J 5 bases, with 10 bases left between them. The CDR3 runs to 13 residues. The CDR3 spells CASSLAGWTEAFF. In DNA, the CDR3 is TGTGCCAGCAGTTTGGCAGGGTGGACTGAAGCTTTCTTT.

This clonotype was detected ten times or more. CDR3 residues: CASSSSGTLGANVLTF. The CDR3 bases are TGTGCCAGCAGCTCCTCAGGGACTCTGGGAGCCAACGTCCTGACTTTC. This rearrangement joins TRBV7-9 to TRBJ2-6, with D tentatively TRBD2 (6 bases). This CDR3 is 16 amino acids long. V lost 4 bases to trimming and J lost 7 bases, with 17 bases between them. Germline-derived CDR1 and CDR2 are SEHNR and FQNEAQ (reference sequence). Supplemented by reference TRBV7-9 and TRBJ2-6, the full variable domain reads DTGVSQNPRHKITKRGQNVTFRCDPISEHNRLYWYRQTLGQGPEFLTYFQNEAQLEKSRLLSDRFSAERPKGSFSTLEIQRTEQGDSAMYLCASSSSGTLGANVLTFGAGSRLTVL.

This clonotype came up many times. This chain links TRBV7-2 with TRBJ1-1; D not certain. The V gene lost 6 bases and the J gene lost 0 bases, with 8 bases spanning the gap. The CDR3 contains 13 residues. Germline CDR1 SGHTA, CDR2 FQGNSA. This CDR3 reads CASRRDLNTEAFF. DNA of the CDR3: TGTGCCAGCAGACGGGATCTGAACACTGAAGCTTTCTTT.

The sample holds a few counts of this clonotype. The rearrangement joins TRBV7-8 to TRBJ2-3, with a possible D match to TRBD2 (6 bases). The germline V gene has CDR1 SGHVS and CDR2 FQNEAQ. The CDR3 has 15 amino acids. The V and J ends lost 5 bases and 0 bases respectively, with 12 bases between them. The CDR3 bases are TGTGCCAGCAGCACGGGACTTTTTAGCACAGATACGCAGTATTTT. Its protein product is CASSTGLFSTDTQYF.

The V call is TRBV13, the J call TRBJ2-1, with D hard to call. The CDR3 totals 13 residues. V was cut by 5 bases and J by 5 bases, with 10 bases left in between. From germline, CDR1 is PRHDT and CDR2 FYEKMQ (reference sequence). The CDR3 DNA reads as TGTGCCAGCAGCCCCCGGCGGAACAATGAGCAGTTCTTC. This codes for CASSPRRNNEQFF. The full variable domain, rest sourced from reference TRBV13 and TRBJ2-1, is AAGVIQSPRHLIKEKRETATLKCYPIPRHDTVYWYQQGPGQDPQFLISFYEKMQSDKGSIPDRFSAQQFSDYHSELNMSSLELGDSALYFCASSPRRNNEQFFGPGTRLTVL.

In its sample, this clonotype was seen a few times. The chain employs TRBV11-2 and TRBJ1-2, with 7 bases lining up with TRBD1. Germline trimming cut 9 bases from V and 2 bases from J; bases unmatched to any gene: 6. This CDR3 comprises 13 residues. Per germline, CDR1 SGHAT and CDR2 FQNNGV. DNA of the CDR3: TGTGCCAGTGCACAGGGGCCCAACTATGGCTACACCTTC. Translating it yields CASAQGPNYGYTF. The full variable domain, rest sourced from reference TRBV11-2 and TRBJ1-2, is EAGVAQSPRYKIIEKRQSVAFWCNPISGHATLYWYQQILGQGPKLLIQFQNNGVVDDSQLPKDRFSAERLKGVDSTLKIQPAKLEDSAVYLCASAQGPNYGYTFGSGTRLTVV.

The chain uses TRBV15 and TRBJ1-3, with D hard to call. The CDR3 spans 16 residues. The V gene's germline CDR1 is LNHNV and CDR2 YYDKDF (reference sequence). In nucleotides, the CDR3 is TGTCGGGAGTCGGCAATAGCCGAGGTAGCTGGAAACACCATATATTTT. Translating gives CRESAIAEVAGNTIYF.

J is TRBJ2-3 and V is TRBV7-8; TRBD2 matches at 8 bases. Germline-derived CDR1 and CDR2 are SGHVS and FQNEAQ. CDR3 size: 17 residues. V lost 7 bases, J lost 4 bases, and 16 bases stayed unmatched. In nucleotides, the CDR3 is TGTGCCAGCAAGGCCCTCACCAGCGGGAGAGTGTCAGATACGCAGTATTTT. Translation: CASKALTSGRVSDTQYF.

This clonotype was counted only a few times. V and J are TRBV28 and TRBJ2-7; D may be TRBD2 (6 bases). The CDR3 extends over 11 amino acids. Germline CDR1 reads MDHEN; CDR2 reads SYDVKM. V was pared by 10 bases and J by 5 bases, with 12 bases between. CDR3 in amino acids: CATLGGNEQYF. CDR3 bases: TGTGCCACCCTCGGGGGAAACGAGCAGTACTTC.